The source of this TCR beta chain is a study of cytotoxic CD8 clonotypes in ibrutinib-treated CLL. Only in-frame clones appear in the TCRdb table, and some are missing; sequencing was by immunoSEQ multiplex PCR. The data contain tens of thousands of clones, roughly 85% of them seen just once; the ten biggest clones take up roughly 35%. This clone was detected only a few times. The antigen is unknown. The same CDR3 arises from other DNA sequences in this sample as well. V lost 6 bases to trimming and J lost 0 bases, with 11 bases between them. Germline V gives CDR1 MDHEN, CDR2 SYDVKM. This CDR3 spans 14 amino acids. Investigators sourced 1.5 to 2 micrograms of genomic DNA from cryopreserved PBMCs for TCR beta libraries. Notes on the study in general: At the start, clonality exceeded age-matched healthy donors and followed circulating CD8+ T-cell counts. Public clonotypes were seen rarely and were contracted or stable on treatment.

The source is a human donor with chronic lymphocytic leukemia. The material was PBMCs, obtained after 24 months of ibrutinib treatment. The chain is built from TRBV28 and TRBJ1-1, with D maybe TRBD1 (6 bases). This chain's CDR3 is CASRTGHLNTEAFF. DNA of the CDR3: TGTGCCAGCAGAACGGGACACCTGAACACTGAAGCTTTCTTT.